This T cell receptor (beta chain) was recovered during a study of blood T cells in healthy people across ages. At least 5.5 micrograms of total RNA were extracted per sample. The authors ran a second PCR of about 6 to 11 cycles using a sample-barcoded 5' primer and a J-beta primer mix. The authors tagged each cDNA molecule using a template-switch adaptor with 12 random nucleotides. Using its own MiXCR run on the 5' RACE reads, TCRdb lists one record per CDR3 protein. The sample contains about 1.6 million distinct CDR3 sequences, around 35% of which appear only once. CDR3 size: 15 residues. Trimming removed 1 base from V and 2 bases from J, with 11 bases in between. CDR1 and CDR2 (germline): KGHSH, LQKENI.

The chain is built from TRBV18 and TRBJ1-2; a weak D match, TRBD1 (5 bases). Sequenced: blood. The receptor was derived from a woman aged 25-40 years in good health. CDR3 sequence: CASSPRVTENYGYTF. The CDR3 DNA follows: TGTGCCAGCTCACCACGTGTGACAGAAAACTATGGCTACACCTTC.